This is a list of T cell receptor beta chains from one sample in a study of T-cell reconstitution after alpha-beta-depleted transplantation in children. Using its own MiXCR run on the PCR reads, TCRdb lists one record per CDR3 protein. The repertoire holds some 460,000 distinct CDR3 sequences, with under 20% as singletons. The sequencing here drew on PBMCs, mostly from graft donor cells, taken 360 days after TCRalphabeta/CD19-depleted stem cell transplant. The receptors originated from a boy under two years old who had a stem cell transplant for Wiskott-Aldrich syndrome, so the T cells may come from the graft donor. The CDR3 runs from the conserved cysteine through the conserved F or W. Fields, in order: J gene, D gene, V gene, CDR3 length, clone size, CDR3 protein, CDR3 DNA. D genes are given only for firm matches. Only part of the rows carry a size: once, few, many, or a class if the clone is expanded.

j_gene: TRBJ2-1
d_gene: TRBD2
v_gene: TRBV7-9
len: 16
abundance: NA
CDR3aa: CASRSQREGKRGEQFF
CDR3nt: TGTGCCAGCAGGAGCCAGCGGGAGGGTAAGAGAGGTGAGCAGTTCTTC

j_gene: TRBJ2-7
d_gene: NA
v_gene: TRBV5-6
len: 15
abundance: many
CDR3aa: CASSLSGGISYEQYF
CDR3nt: TGTGCCAGCAGCTTGAGCGGCGGGATCTCCTACGAGCAGTACTTC

j_gene: TRBJ2-5
d_gene: NA
v_gene: TRBV5-1
len: 14
abundance: many
CDR3aa: CASSLKGRGGTQYF
CDR3nt: TGCGCCAGCAGCTTAAAGGGCAGGGGAGGTACCCAGTACTTC

j_gene: TRBJ2-1
d_gene: NA
v_gene: TRBV5-1
len: 16
abundance: NA
CDR3aa: CASSLLVGATYNEQFF
CDR3nt: TGCGCCAGCAGCTTGCTGGTGGGAGCCACCTACAATGAGCAGTTCTTC

j_gene: TRBJ1-2
d_gene: NA
v_gene: TRBV29-1
len: 12
abundance: NA
CDR3aa: CSVEDSNYGYTF
CDR3nt: TGCAGCGTTGAGGACTCTAACTATGGCTACACCTTC

j_gene: TRBJ1-5
d_gene: NA
v_gene: TRBV12-3/TRBV12-4
len: 14
abundance: few
CDR3aa: CASSPGRLNQPQHF
CDR3nt: TGTGCCAGCAGCCCCGGACGGCTCAATCAGCCCCAGCATTTT

j_gene: TRBJ2-5
d_gene: NA
v_gene: TRBV7-7
len: 13
abundance: NA
CDR3aa: CASSLGPFETQYF
CDR3nt: TGTGCCAGCAGCTTAGGGCCCTTCGAGACCCAGTACTTC

j_gene: TRBJ2-3
d_gene: NA
v_gene: TRBV7-9
len: 13
abundance: NA
CDR3aa: CASSRGTTDTQYF
CDR3nt: TGTGCCAGCAGCCGGGGGACCACAGATACGCAGTATTTT

j_gene: TRBJ2-3
d_gene: TRBD2
v_gene: TRBV28
len: 12
abundance: NA
CDR3aa: CASSLTSRTQYF
CDR3nt: TGTGCCAGCAGTTTGACTAGCAGGACGCAGTATTTT

j_gene: TRBJ2-7
d_gene: TRBD2
v_gene: TRBV7-9
len: 17
abundance: NA
CDR3aa: CASSPNEGRGSSYEQYF
CDR3nt: TGTGCCAGCAGCCCCAACGAGGGGCGGGGGAGCTCCTACGAGCAGTACTTC

j_gene: TRBJ2-2
d_gene: NA
v_gene: TRBV29-1
len: 13
abundance: NA
CDR3aa: CSAVRANTGELFF
CDR3nt: TGCAGCGCCGTAAGGGCTAACACCGGGGAGCTGTTTTTT

j_gene: TRBJ2-1
d_gene: NA
v_gene: TRBV7-8
len: 13
abundance: few
CDR3aa: CASSYLFGDEQFF
CDR3nt: TGTGCCAGCAGCTACCTCTTTGGGGATGAGCAGTTCTTC

j_gene: TRBJ2-6
d_gene: NA
v_gene: TRBV7-9
len: 15
abundance: NA
CDR3aa: CAPYPNRPGANVLTF
CDR3nt: TGTGCCCCCTACCCGAATCGGCCTGGGGCCAACGTCCTGACTTTC

j_gene: TRBJ2-7
d_gene: NA
v_gene: TRBV6-1
len: 15
abundance: few
CDR3aa: CASSAISKSIYEQYF
CDR3nt: TGTGCCAGCAGTGCCATATCCAAATCCATCTACGAGCAGTACTTC

j_gene: TRBJ2-1
d_gene: NA
v_gene: TRBV7-9
len: 11
abundance: few
CDR3aa: CASSSSLEQFF
CDR3nt: TGTGCCAGCAGCTCGAGCCTTGAGCAGTTCTTC

j_gene: TRBJ2-3
d_gene: NA
v_gene: TRBV6-5
len: 14
abundance: NA
CDR3aa: CASSYSLGIHTQYF
CDR3nt: TGTGCCAGCAGTTACTCGTTGGGCATTCACACGCAGTATTTT

j_gene: TRBJ2-1
d_gene: NA
v_gene: TRBV29-1
len: 14
abundance: NA
CDR3aa: CSVEGRGEYNEQFF
CDR3nt: TGCAGCGTTGAGGGCAGGGGGGAGTACAATGAGCAGTTCTTC

j_gene: TRBJ2-5
d_gene: TRBD2
v_gene: TRBV4-1
len: 17
abundance: few
CDR3aa: CASSQTVFQRGQETQYF
CDR3nt: TGCGCCAGCAGCCAAACGGTTTTCCAGCGGGGCCAAGAGACCCAGTACTTC

j_gene: TRBJ2-4
d_gene: NA
v_gene: TRBV12-3/TRBV12-4
len: 12
abundance: few
CDR3aa: CASSLSGNIQYF
CDR3nt: TGTGCCAGCAGTCTCAGCGGAAACATTCAGTACTTC

j_gene: TRBJ2-2
d_gene: TRBD2
v_gene: TRBV2
len: 15
abundance: few
CDR3aa: CASSGTSVNTGELFF
CDR3nt: TGTGCCAGCAGTGGGACTAGCGTAAACACCGGGGAGCTGTTTTTT

j_gene: TRBJ1-4
d_gene: TRBD1
v_gene: TRBV2
len: 14
abundance: NA
CDR3aa: CASKDREGNEKLFF
CDR3nt: TGTGCCAGCAAGGACAGGGAGGGTAATGAAAAACTGTTTTTT

j_gene: TRBJ2-7
d_gene: TRBD2
v_gene: TRBV3-1
len: 15
abundance: many
CDR3aa: CASSQGLADSYEQYF
CDR3nt: TGTGCCAGCAGCCAAGGACTAGCGGACTCCTACGAGCAGTACTTC

j_gene: TRBJ1-5
d_gene: NA
v_gene: TRBV12-3/TRBV12-4
len: 16
abundance: few
CDR3aa: CASSLFAGRRNQPQHF
CDR3nt: TGTGCCAGCAGCCTATTTGCGGGACGTCGAAATCAGCCCCAGCATTTT